This TCR beta chain was profiled in a study of blood T cells in healthy people across ages. In its sample, this clonotype was seen a few times. V lost 0 bases to trimming and J lost 3 bases, with 18 bases between them. Germline values: CDR1 PRHDT, CDR2 FYEKMQ (reference sequence). The CDR3 extends over 17 amino acids. PCR was performed a second time for 7 to 11 cycles using a sample-barcoded 5' primer and a J-beta primer mix. TCRdb independently ran MiXCR on the 5' RACE reads; one entry per CDR3 protein. The sample holds 1.5 million to 2 million distinct CDR3 sequences; roughly 28% are singletons and the top ten take approximately 7.7%.

Input material: blood. The chain carries TRBV13 and TRBJ2-7, with D perhaps matching TRBD1 or TRBD2 (6 bases each). This clonotype was sampled from a woman in her thirties in good health. Written as DNA, the CDR3 is TGTGCCAGCAGCTTAGGCCTTGGGGGGCCGGTCAGCTACGAGCAGTACTTC. Protein: CASSLGLGGPVSYEQYF.